The present TCR beta chain was sequenced within a study of T cell responses to AZD1222 COVID-19 vaccine. Sequencing used immunoSEQ multiplex PCR; TCRdb keeps in-frame clones, though not all of them. This sample has some 130,000 clones, with around four fifths found just once. Trimming took off 2 bases at V and 0 bases at J, with 7 bases between the two ends. Germline V gene data show CDR1 as SGHTA and CDR2 as FQGNSA. CDR3 length: 15 residues. The chain joins TRBV7-2 to TRBJ2-2, with a weak D call TRBD1 (5 bases). The receptor was derived from an adult in good health. Source: peripheral blood, taken on day 0 of AZD1222 vaccination. The CDR3 here is CASSLYRSNTGELFF. CDR3 DNA sequence: TGTGCCAGCAGCTTATACAGGTCGAACACCGGGGAGCTGTTTTTT.